This TCR beta chain was sequenced for a study of Ad26.COV2.S vaccination and SARS-CoV-2 variants. The table came from immunoSEQ multiplex PCR; TCRdb's copy has only in-frame clones and leaves some out. Of some 390,000 clones detected, around nine tenths appear once; the ten largest clones hold 3% to 4.5%. The CDR3 loop spans 15 amino acids. Germline values: CDR1 LNHDA, CDR2 SQIVND (reference sequence). Trimming stripped 5 bases from V and 3 bases from J, with 15 bases between. This clone was seen ten or more times. The treatment was: some 19 received Ad26.COV2.S at low or high dose, single or two shots; 5 received placebo; per-sample allocation not given. The samples were gathered on day 63 after the first injection of vaccine or placebo.

The starting material was peripheral blood, obtained in a trial of Ad26.COV2.S vaccine versus placebo. This chain links TRBV19 with TRBJ2-3; D possibly corresponds to TRBD1 (6 bases). The receptor was derived from a person aged 18 to 65 who received the Ad26.COV2.S COVID-19 vaccine or a placebo. CDR3 region: CASSPHNTGTDTQYF. The CDR3 DNA is TGTGCCAGTAGTCCACACAACACAGGGACAGATACGCAGTATTTT.